Shown below are 10 T cell receptor beta chains from a single sample sequenced in a study of cytomegalovirus exposure and HLA in healthy donors. Primers for the PCR totalled 60 Vbeta and 13 Jbeta. The assay was immunoSEQ multiplex PCR, and TCRdb's table has in-frame clones only and misses some. Altogether roughly 54,000 clones are present, 70% being singletons, with the ten largest covering 15% to 20%. What was sequenced was PBMCs. These TCRs come from a woman aged 55-70 years in good health and CMV-seropositive.

V is TRBV19 and J is TRBJ1-5; the match to TRBD1 covers 9 bases. Germline assignment: CDR1 LNHDA and CDR2 SQIVND (reference sequence). The CDR3 has 15 amino acids. The junction had 4 bases not matched to a gene; V was cut back by 4 bases and J by 3 bases. As DNA, the CDR3 is TGTGCCAGTAGTACCGGGACAGGGAACAATCAGCCCCAGCATTTT. Protein sequence: CASSTGTGNNQPQHF.

The chain recombines TRBV29-1 with TRBJ1-2; TRBD1 agrees at 8 bases. The J segment lost 3 bases and the V segment lost 6 bases, leaving 3 bases of the junction unmatched. CDR3 size: 12 residues. The germline CDR1 and CDR2 sequences are SQVTM and ANQGSEA. The CDR3 is CSVTTGDYGYTF. The CDR3 bases are TGCAGCGTAACGACAGGGGACTATGGCTACACCTTC.

The chain employs TRBV11-2 and TRBJ1-4; 8 bases fit TRBD1. The V and J ends lost 5 bases and 7 bases, in that order; junction bases with no gene match: 6. This CDR3 is 14 amino acids long. Germline V CDR1 and CDR2: SGHAT, FQNNGV. CDR3 in amino acids: CASSKGQGGEKLFF. CDR3 bases: TGTGCCAGCAGCAAAGGACAGGGCGGTGAAAAACTGTTTTTT. The full variable domain, with the rest looked up from reference TRBV11-2 and TRBJ1-4, is EAGVAQSPRYKIIEKRQSVAFWCNPISGHATLYWYQQILGQGPKLLIQFQNNGVVDDSQLPKDRFSAERLKGVDSTLKIQPAKLEDSAVYLCASSKGQGGEKLFFGSGTQLSVL.

The chain employs TRBV7-2 and TRBJ2-1; 16 bases match TRBD2. Trimming at V came to 6 bases and at J to 8 bases, leaving 10 bases not matched to a gene. The germline V gene encodes CDR1 SGHTA and CDR2 FQGNSA. CDR3 length: 17 amino acids. In DNA, the CDR3 is TGTGCCAGCAGTTCCATCGGGACTAGCGGGGGGGTCGATGAGCAGTTCTTC. Protein sequence: CASSSIGTSGGVDEQFF. Full variable domain (rest looked up from reference TRBV7-2 and TRBJ2-1): GAGVSQSPSNKVTEKGKDVELRCDPISGHTALYWYRQSLGQGLEFLIYFQGNSAPDKSGLPSDRFSAERTGGSVSTLTIQRTQQEDSAVYLCASSSIGTSGGVDEQFFGPGTRLTVL.

The V call is TRBV29-1, the J call TRBJ1-2; no firm D call. The CDR3 sequence is 11 residues long. Trimming cost V 8 bases and J 8 bases, with 15 bases left between them. Germline V gene lookup returns CDR1 SQVTM and CDR2 ANQGSEA. The CDR3 nucleotides are TGCAGCCCCTCGGGAAGGGCGGGCTACACCTTC. Protein: CSPSGRAGYTF.

The chain carries TRBV7-2 and TRBJ1-2; D gene uncertain. CDR3 size: 17 residues. Between the trimmed V and J ends, which lost 2 bases and 2 bases, there was a span of 18 bases. The germline V gene has CDR1 SGHTA and CDR2 FQGNSA. Here the CDR3 reads CASSLSTGEAENYGYTF. CDR3 nucleotide sequence: TGTGCCAGCAGCTTATCTACCGGAGAGGCAGAGAACTATGGCTACACCTTC.

This clone was recorded only once. The J gene is TRBJ1-1, the V gene TRBV6-5, with 9 positions matching TRBD1. The CDR3 is made up of 15 amino acids. V gave up 2 bases and J gave up 2 bases; unmatched junction bases: 3. Germline CDR1 and CDR2: MNHEY and SVGAGI. In DNA, the CDR3 is TGTGCCAGCAGTTACCAACAGGGGGCCAACACTGAAGCTTTCTTT. Its translation is CASSYQQGANTEAFF.

The J gene is TRBJ2-2, the V gene TRBV6-5; no reliable D call. From germline, CDR1 is MNHEY and CDR2 SVGAGI. Trimming pared 6 bases from V and 7 bases from J, leaving 6 bases between. There are 11 residues in the CDR3. In nucleotides, the CDR3 is TGTGCCAGCAGAGAGATCGGGGAGCTGTTTTTT. It specifies CASREIGELFF.

This chain links TRBV11-3 with TRBJ2-1; D call uncertain. Trimming took 3 bases from V and 5 from J, leaving 11 bases between them. The CDR3 covers 14 residues. The germline V gene encodes CDR1 SGHNT and CDR2 YENEEA. The DNA of the CDR3 is TGTGCCAGCAGCTTGTCAGTTTACGACAATGAGCAGTTCTTC. The encoded protein is CASSLSVYDNEQFF.

This chain uses TRBV10-2 with TRBJ1-2, with TRBD1 identical over 8 bases. Germline CDR1 is WSHSY and CDR2 is SAAADI. V was pared by 4 bases and J by 2 bases, with 3 bases of the junction left unmatched. This CDR3 has 14 residues. This chain's CDR3 is CASSGQGLNYGYTF. CDR3 sequence (DNA): TGCGCCAGCAGTGGACAGGGGTTAAACTATGGCTACACCTTC.